This entry concerns a single T cell receptor beta chain. This clonotype was counted ten times or more. Its antigen is not yet known. No base quality values were provided; no much bigger clone lies one nucleotide off. This sample stems from a study of blood T cells in healthy people across ages (dated by TCRdb to the mid-2010s). Some background on the complete study: Template switching captured roughly one uniquely barcoded TCR beta cDNA molecule per two T cells in model experiments. The study measured age-related changes in TCR beta repertoire diversity using deep sequencing normalized with unique cDNA molecular identifiers. The donors were split into four age groups: young (average 16 years), middle-aged (around 37), aged (more than 60) and long-lived (over 75). Donors of different ages were randomly distributed across sequencing lanes to avoid experimental bias. Two additional independent replicas of 1 million unique cDNA reads from the same blood draw were analyzed for two donors (one aged 18 to 30 and one aged 80 or older). General study outcomes and caveats: Compared with the aged group, the long-lived group had more naive CD4+ T cells, fewer expanded clones and increased TCR diversity, suggesting age selection. Observed TCR beta diversity correlated strongly with the percentage of naive T cells measured by flow cytometry. Estimates of total diversity based on one million sequenced T cells were considered lower bounds and underestimates. Because the CMV infection status of the donors was unknown, age-related changes in expanded clonotypes may potentially have been confounded. Since profiling was done on bulk unsorted PBMCs, naive and antigen-experienced compartments could not be conclusively compared. As age increased, observed TCR beta diversity per million T cells dropped in a roughly linear way, and a significant reduction was already evident by age 40.

The library relied on 5' RACE. The sample was run on an Illumina HiSeq 2500. A second PCR of roughly 6 to 11 cycles was performed with a sample-barcoded 5' primer and a J-beta primer mix. A unique molecular identifier was introduced onto each TCR beta cDNA molecule by a template-switch 5' adaptor carrying 12 random nucleotides. Each sample yielded at least 2.5 million CDR3-containing paired-end reads. All of the RNA was converted into first-strand cDNA using the Mint cDNA synthesis kit, with a TRBC-specific oligonucleotide serving as the primer. Following uracil-DNA glycosylase treatment, a first 18-cycle PCR with universal primers M1SS and BC2_uni_R was performed on all cDNA. In the authors' own workflow: Normalization of each sample was performed by random selection of 1 million high-quality reads, each carrying a distinct molecular identifier. Instead of being binned into consensus sequences, reads with shared molecular identifiers were discarded. MiTCR, set to a Q25 quality threshold and the strictest error-elimination algorithm, was used for CDR3 identification, clonotype clustering and error correction. Lower-bound total TCR beta diversity was estimated with a nonparametric unseen species model using Euler transformation. The public reads were reprocessed in TCRdb via fastp at Q25 and MiXCR, keeping in-frame beta chains. Rows are unified per CDR3 protein, each entry keeping the most common DNA and genes. The V and J calls, along with clone size, are taken from TCRdb and not from the paper's own processing. The sample table shows 550,000 to 750,000 distinct CDR3 sequences, and 20% to 25% are seen once. The top ten clones comprise 3.6% of the sample.

Donors were a few dozen systemically healthy Caucasian individuals from Russia aged roughly 6 to 90 years. Approximately 10 milliliters of peripheral blood were collected from each donor into EDTA-treated Vacutainer tubes. Ficoll-Paque density-gradient centrifugation was used to isolate PBMCs, with at least 6.5 million per sample. Total RNA was extracted from PBMCs with Trizol reagent, with at least 6 micrograms obtained per sample. Naive CD45RAhigh/CD27high T cell percentages were measured by flow cytometry on a PBMC aliquot from every donor. From a lookup of the germline V gene, CDR1 and CDR2 are MGHDK and SYGVNS. The CDR3 holds 15 amino acids from the cysteine to the phenylalanine. Solely the CDR3 DNA is kept, with 45 bases framed from the first base. V loses 1 base, J loses 8 bases, and the germline ends lie 12 bases apart.

The sample comprised blood. This clonotype was sampled from a man between 65 and 85 years old in good health. The chain is encoded by TRBV25-1 joined to TRBJ1-6; no D gene call is confident. The nucleotide sequence is TGTGCCAGCAGTGAATTGGTGACTCCTGATTCACCCCTCCACTTT. This codes for CASSELVTPDSPLHF.